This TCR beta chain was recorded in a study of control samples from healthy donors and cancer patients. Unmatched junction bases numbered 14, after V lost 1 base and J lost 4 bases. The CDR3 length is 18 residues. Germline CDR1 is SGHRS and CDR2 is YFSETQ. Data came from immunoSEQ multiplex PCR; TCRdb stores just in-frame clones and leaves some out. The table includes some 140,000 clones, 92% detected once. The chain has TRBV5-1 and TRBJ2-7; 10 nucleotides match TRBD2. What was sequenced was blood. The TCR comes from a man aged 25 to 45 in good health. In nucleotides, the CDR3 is TGCGCCAGCAGCTTGTGGCTAGCGGGAGTATCACGACTTTACGAGCAGTACTTC. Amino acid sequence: CASSLWLAGVSRLYEQYF. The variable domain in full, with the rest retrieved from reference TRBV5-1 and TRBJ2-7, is KAGVTQTPRYLIKTRGQQVTLSCSPISGHRSVSWYQQTPGQGLQFLFEYFSETQRNKGNFPGRFSGRQFSNSRSEMNVSTLELGDSALYLCASSLWLAGVSRLYEQYFGPGTRLTVT.